These 21 T cell receptor beta chains share one sample of origin, sequenced in a study of blood T cells in healthy people across ages (dated by TCRdb to the mid-2010s). Libraries were constructed by 5' RACE. Sequenced using an Illumina HiSeq 2500. A second PCR of roughly 7 to 11 cycles was performed with a sample-barcoded 5' primer and a J-beta primer mix. In TCRdb, the public reads were trimmed at Q25 with fastp and aligned with MiXCR, with productive beta chains retained. Every CDR3 protein is listed once, alongside the most common genes and DNA of its rows. This sample lists roughly 700,000 distinct CDR3 sequences; around 49% were detected once. The ten largest account for about a third of the sample. Specimen: blood. Source of these receptors: a woman aged 55-69 years in good health.

This chain connects TRBV3-1 to TRBJ2-5; D is unclear. Germline V gene data show CDR1 as LGHDT and CDR2 as YNNKEL (reference sequence). The length of the CDR3 is 14 residues. Deletions cut 3 bases from V and 0 bases from J, with 8 bases between. CDR3 bases: TGTGCCAGCAGCCACGCAGCGTACCAAGAGACCCAGTACTTC. Protein sequence: CASSHAAYQETQYF.

This clonotype was observed many times. The chain recombines TRBV29-1 with TRBJ2-7, with 12 bases that match TRBD2. This CDR3 contains 13 residues. CDR1 SQVTM and CDR2 ANQGSEA come from the germline V gene. The V gene end was trimmed by 4 bases and the J gene end by 7 bases; junction bases not matched to a gene: 5. This CDR3 reads CSVVRTSGIEQYF. CDR3 DNA: TGCAGCGTTGTTCGGACTAGCGGGATTGAGCAGTACTTC.

V and J are TRBV12-3 or TRBV12-4 and TRBJ2-7; 7 bases align to TRBD1. This CDR3 region has 15 residues. The J segment lost 4 bases and the V segment lost 4 bases, leaving 10 bases of the junction unmatched. CDR3 loop: CASSSPGTAKYEQYF. In nucleotides, the CDR3 is TGTGCCAGCAGTTCTCCAGGGACAGCCAAATACGAGCAGTACTTC.

With respect to this clonotype: With a much larger clone just one base away, this may be a read error. The chain uses TRBV12-3 or TRBV12-4 and TRBJ2-7; the match to TRBD1 covers 8 bases. The J segment lost 7 bases and the V segment lost 4 bases, leaving 12 bases of the junction unmatched. This CDR3 is 15 amino acids long. This CDR3 reads CASSSIETGVYEQYF. CDR3 coding DNA: TGTGCCAGCAGTTCTATTGAGACAGGGGTCTATGAGCAGTACTTC.

The CDR3 loop reads CASSLAPASISGNTIYF. CDR3 DNA: TGTGCCAGCAGCTTAGCCCCAGCTAGCATCTCTGGAAACACCATATATTTT. This chain connects TRBV7-2 to TRBJ1-3; D is ambiguous. This CDR3 is 17 amino acids long. CDR1 is SGHTA and CDR2 is FQGNSA in the germline V gene. Trimming pared 0 bases from V and 0 bases from J, leaving 12 bases between.

The rearrangement links TRBV7-2 to TRBJ2-7; D not resolved. The CDR3 totals 13 residues. Germline V gene sequence: CDR1 SGHTA, CDR2 FQGNSA. V lost 1 base, J lost 7 bases, and 11 bases lay in between. The CDR3 loop reads CASSLDQAGEQYF. CDR3 nucleotides: TGTGCCAGCAGCTTAGACCAGGCAGGAGAGCAGTACTTC.

V gene TRBV7-2 combines with J gene TRBJ2-3; D is undetermined. The CDR3 totals 12 residues. Germline V gives CDR1 SGHTA, CDR2 FQGNSA. Trimming shortened V by 5 bases and J by 4 bases, and 7 bases separated the two germline ends. CDR3 bases: TGTGCCAGCAGCGGAAGCGCAGATACGCAGTATTTT. It encodes CASSGSADTQYF.

This clonotype was counted between two and nine times. The chain has TRBV7-6 and TRBJ2-5; TRBD1 aligns across 7 bases. TRBJ2-7 matches the DNA end more closely, so the J call is doubtful. The CDR3 runs to 15 residues. From germline, CDR1 is SGHVS and CDR2 FNYEAQ. In nucleotides, the CDR3 is TGTGCCAGCAGCTTAGTAGACAGGGTAGCCGACGAGCAGTACTTC. Translation: CASSLVDRVADEQYF.

The chain joins TRBV12-3 or TRBV12-4 to TRBJ2-7; D unresolved. CDR3 length: 14 amino acids. V dropped 5 bases and J dropped 7 bases, with 18 bases sitting between them. CDR3 region: CASSIYPNTNEQYF. Written as DNA, the CDR3 is TGTGCCAGCAGTATTTACCCCAATACAAATGAGCAGTACTTC.

The V call is TRBV20-1, the J call TRBJ2-5; D is ambiguous. CDR3 length: 11 amino acids. V was shortened by 4 bases and J by 11 bases, with 14 bases between the two germline ends. Germline CDR1 is DFQATT and CDR2 is SNEGSKA (reference sequence). The CDR3 loop reads CSATQWDEQYF. For the CDR3, the DNA is TGCAGTGCTACCCAGTGGGATGAGCAGTACTTC.

The V call is TRBV7-2, the J call TRBJ2-5; 10 bases are a match to TRBD2. The CDR3 is 16 amino acids. The junction had 9 bases not matched to a gene; V was cut back by 3 bases and J by 5 bases. Germline CDR1 reads SGHTA; CDR2 reads FQGNSA. The CDR3 DNA sequence: TGTGCCAGCAGCTTGGGGGTCGGGACTAGCGAGGAGACCCAGTACTTC. It specifies CASSLGVGTSEETQYF.

This clonotype was seen a few times. This chain links TRBV7-9 with TRBJ1-2; the D gene is possibly TRBD1 (5 bases). The CDR3 runs to 14 residues. Trimming took off 5 bases at V and 0 bases at J, with 10 bases between the two ends. In germline, CDR1 is SEHNR, CDR2 FQNEAQ (reference sequence). The CDR3 sequence is CASSRTGPNYGYTF. CDR3 sequence (DNA): TGTGCCAGCAGCCGCACAGGACCTAACTATGGCTACACCTTC.

The J gene is TRBJ2-7, the V gene TRBV7-9, with 7 nucleotides matching TRBD1. V shed 4 bases, J shed 3 bases, and the junction held 12 bases outside the gene matches. CDR3 length: 16 amino acids. Germline lookup yields CDR1 SEHNR and CDR2 FQNEAQ (reference sequence). The CDR3 coding sequence is TGTGCCAGCAGCTCCACAATAGGGCCAGGGGGCTACGAGCAGTACTTC. It is translated as CASSSTIGPGGYEQYF.

The CDR3 coding sequence is TGTGCCACCAGTGACGGACAGATGGAGACCCAGTACTTC. Amino acids: CATSDGQMETQYF. This chain uses TRBV24-1 with TRBJ2-5; weak D call: TRBD1 (6 bases). Germline V gives CDR1 KGHDR, CDR2 SFDVKD. CDR3 length: 13 amino acids. V gave up 4 bases and J gave up 5 bases, with 10 bases separating them.

At least ten counts were recorded for this clonotype. V and J are TRBV29-1 and TRBJ1-4, with D unclear. The germline gives CDR1 SQVTM, CDR2 ANQGSEA. The CDR3 contains 13 residues. V lost 4 bases, J lost 3 bases, and 9 bases lay in between. CDR3 DNA sequence: TGCAGCGTTGGGGCAGGCGCTAATGAAAAACTGTTTTTT. As protein: CSVGAGANEKLFF.

The table lists this clonotype with many counts. The chain combines TRBV5-1 with TRBJ2-7; 13 nucleotides match TRBD2. Germline V gene data show CDR1 as SGHRS and CDR2 as YFSETQ. This CDR3 is built from 15 residues. V dropped 3 bases and J dropped 6; count of bases not matched to a gene: 6. CDR3 in DNA: TGCGCCAGCAGCTCCGGACTAGCGGGAGCCTCCGAGCAGTACTTC. The encoded protein is CASSSGLAGASEQYF.

The chain is built from TRBV28 and TRBJ2-7; tentative D call: TRBD1 (5 bases). Deletions cut 2 bases from V and 5 bases from J, with 13 bases between. Germline V gives CDR1 MDHEN, CDR2 SYDVKM. This CDR3 has 14 amino acids. The CDR3, as DNA: TGTGCCAGCAGTTTAGGGGCGTTCAGGGACGAGCAGTACTTC. It yields the protein CASSLGAFRDEQYF.

CDR3: CASSLRPIAGSNEQYF. CDR3 bases: TGCGCCAGCAGCTTGAGGCCCATAGCGGGATCTAACGAGCAGTACTTC. This sequence joins TRBV5-1 and TRBJ2-7; 8 nucleotides align to TRBD2. V gave up 1 base and J gave up 5 bases; unmatched junction bases: 11. Germline V CDR1 and CDR2: SGHRS, YFSETQ. The CDR3 length is 16 residues.

This clonotype was detected only a few times. The V gene is TRBV6-2 or TRBV6-3, the J gene TRBJ1-4, with a tentative D call TRBD1 (5 bases). V was trimmed by 7 bases and J by 0 bases, leaving 15 bases between them. Looked up from germline, CDR1 is MNHEY and CDR2 is SVGEGT. This CDR3 has 16 amino acids. The CDR3 spells CASTHPGRSTNEKLFF. The CDR3 nucleotides read TGTGCCAGCACCCACCCAGGGAGGTCAACTAATGAAAAACTGTTTTTT.

This clonotype occurred many times. This chain connects TRBV29-1 to TRBJ1-2; D might be TRBD1 (6 bases). The CDR3 runs to 15 residues. V shed 3 bases and J shed 2 bases, with 16 bases lying between them. Germline values: CDR1 SQVTM, CDR2 ANQGSEA. The CDR3 is CSVDIAQGGNYGYTF. DNA for the CDR3: TGCAGCGTTGATATCGCACAGGGAGGGAACTATGGCTACACCTTC.

The chain carries TRBV4-3 and TRBJ2-1; 10 bases are shared with TRBD2. The CDR3 is made up of 16 amino acids. After removal of 0 bases from V and 9 bases from J, the junction contained 8 bases not matched to a gene. CDR1 is LGHNA, CDR2 YSLEER, per germline. This chain's CDR3 is CASSQEIEREGGEQFF. For the CDR3, the DNA is TGCGCCAGCAGCCAAGAAATCGAGCGGGAGGGAGGTGAGCAGTTCTTC.